These 8 T cell receptor beta chains originate from one sample sequenced in a study of a mutant IDH1 vaccine in newly diagnosed glioma. Some clones are missing from TCRdb's copy, which holds only in-frame ones; the method was immunoSEQ multiplex PCR. The sample shows under 45,000 clones, roughly 82% of them seen only once. Regarding time point: week 47, end of study. Vaccine doses each comprised 300 ug of mutant IDH1 20-mer peptide, with topical imiquimod. These TCRs are of unknown antigen specificity. The sequences come from PBMCs, collected from a glioma patient whose treatment included an IDH1 peptide vaccine. The receptor source for this set is a man aged 18 to 29 with glioma. Some clones in this sample may be carry-over from other donors' samples.

J is TRBJ1-4 and V is TRBV6-5; D is undetermined. The CDR3 length is 15 residues. V dropped 4 bases and J dropped 4 bases, with 13 bases sitting between them. CDR1 and CDR2 (germline): MNHEY, SVGAGI. Here the CDR3 reads CASSFGESGNEKLFF. CDR3 coding DNA: TGTGCCAGCAGTTTTGGAGAGTCGGGTAATGAAAAACTGTTTTTT.

The V call is TRBV10-3, the J call TRBJ2-7; D uncertain. This CDR3 comprises 11 residues. V dropped 3 bases and J dropped 6 bases, with 6 bases sitting between them. Germline loops: CDR1 ENHRY, CDR2 SYGVKD. CDR3 loop: CAISDGSEQYF. In DNA form, the CDR3 reads TGTGCCATCAGTGATGGGTCCGAGCAGTACTTC.

This rearrangement joins TRBV10-3 to TRBJ1-3; a possible D gene is TRBD1 (5 bases). Germline CDR1 reads ENHRY; CDR2 reads SYGVKD. The V end lost 3 bases, the J end lost 3 bases, and 9 bases lay between the germline ends. This CDR3 spans 14 amino acids. CDR3 bases: TGTGCCATCAGTGACACAGGCTATGGAAACACCATATATTTT. Translation gives CAISDTGYGNTIYF.

J is TRBJ1-5 and V is TRBV5-6; D may be TRBD1 (5 bases). Germline values: CDR1 SGHDT, CDR2 YYEEEE. The CDR3 spans 15 residues. V shed 1 base and J shed 2 bases, with 10 bases lying between them. CDR3 DNA: TGTGCCAGCAGCTTGTCGGGGACTCGCAATCAGCCCCAGCATTTT. Residues: CASSLSGTRNQPQHF.

This chain uses TRBV5-1 with TRBJ2-1; no reliable D call. Between the trimmed V and J ends, which lost 2 bases and 7 bases, there was a span of 7 bases. CDR3 size: 12 residues. The germline V gene has CDR1 SGHRS and CDR2 YFSETQ. The CDR3 loop is CASSLSGNEQFF. The CDR3 DNA reads TGCGCCAGCAGCTTATCCGGAAATGAGCAGTTCTTC.

The chain uses TRBV5-1 and TRBJ1-4; D call uncertain. Germline assignment: CDR1 SGHRS and CDR2 YFSETQ. The ends were cut back, 4 bases at V and 7 bases at J, with 14 bases in the middle. This CDR3 spans 14 amino acids. The CDR3 sequence: CASSGVAGSEKLFF. DNA for the CDR3: TGCGCCAGCAGCGGCGTAGCGGGCAGTGAAAAACTGTTTTTT.

This clone has a single count. The rearrangement uses TRBV19 and TRBJ1-5; tentatively, D is TRBD1 (6 bases). Germline CDR1 is LNHDA and CDR2 is SQIVND (reference sequence). The CDR3 loop spans 14 amino acids. V was clipped by 6 bases and J by 2 bases, with 11 bases between them. Here the CDR3 reads CASSWRGGNQPQHF. CDR3 in DNA: TGTGCCAGTAGCTGGAGGGGGGGCAATCAGCCCCAGCATTTT.

The chain joins TRBV14 to TRBJ2-7; 7 nucleotides agree with TRBD1. Germline loops: CDR1 SGHDN, CDR2 FVKESK. This CDR3 comprises 13 residues. J lost 3 bases, V lost 4 bases, and 3 bases had no gene match. DNA of the CDR3: TGTGCCAGCAGCCCCAGGGACAGCTACGAGCAGTACTTC. Amino acids: CASSPRDSYEQYF.